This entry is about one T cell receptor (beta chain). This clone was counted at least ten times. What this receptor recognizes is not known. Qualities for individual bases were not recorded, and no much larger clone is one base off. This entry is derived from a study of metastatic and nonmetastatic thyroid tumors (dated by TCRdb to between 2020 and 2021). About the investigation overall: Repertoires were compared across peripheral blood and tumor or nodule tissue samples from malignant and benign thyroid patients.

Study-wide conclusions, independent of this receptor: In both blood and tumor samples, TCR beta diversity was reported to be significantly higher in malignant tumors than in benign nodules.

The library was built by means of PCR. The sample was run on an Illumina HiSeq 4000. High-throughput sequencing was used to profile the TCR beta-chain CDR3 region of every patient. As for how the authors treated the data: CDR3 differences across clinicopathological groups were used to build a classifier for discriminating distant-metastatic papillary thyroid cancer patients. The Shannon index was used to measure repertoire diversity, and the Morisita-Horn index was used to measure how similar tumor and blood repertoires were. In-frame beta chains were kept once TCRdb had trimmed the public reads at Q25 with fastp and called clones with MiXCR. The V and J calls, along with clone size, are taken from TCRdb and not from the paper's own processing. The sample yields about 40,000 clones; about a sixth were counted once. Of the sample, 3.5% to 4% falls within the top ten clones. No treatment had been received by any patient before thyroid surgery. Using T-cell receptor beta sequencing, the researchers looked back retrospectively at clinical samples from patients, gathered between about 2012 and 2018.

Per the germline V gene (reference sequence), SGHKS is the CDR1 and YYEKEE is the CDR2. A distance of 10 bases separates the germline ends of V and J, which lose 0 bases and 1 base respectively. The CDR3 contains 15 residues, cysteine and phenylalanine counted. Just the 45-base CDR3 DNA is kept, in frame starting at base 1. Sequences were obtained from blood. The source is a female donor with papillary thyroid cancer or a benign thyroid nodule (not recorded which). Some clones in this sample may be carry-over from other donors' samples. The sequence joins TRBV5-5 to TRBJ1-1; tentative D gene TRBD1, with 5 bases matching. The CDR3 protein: CASSLGGTANTEAFF. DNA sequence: TGTGCCAGCAGCTTGGGGGGGACGGCGAACACTGAAGCTTTCTTT.